The 30 T cell receptor beta chains below all came from one sample that was sequenced in a study of CD8+ T cells in alopecia areata. The treatment: oral pan-JAK inhibitor, 5-10 mg twice daily. Researchers gathered lesional scalp punch biopsies and peripheral blood from patients with alopecia areata. After isolation, RNA underwent reverse transcription to generate cDNA as the sequencing template. Only in-frame clones appear in the TCRdb table, and some are missing; sequencing was by immunoSEQ multiplex PCR. This table holds 10,000 to 15,000 clones, roughly 65% found once. The specimen was skin, collected at week 4, from a patient treated with tofacitinib. Source of these receptors: a human donor with alopecia areata.

The V and J genes are TRBV4-3 and TRBJ2-7; 9 positions match TRBD1. V lost 0 bases and J lost 4; bases outside the gene matches: 7. CDR1 and CDR2 from the germline V gene are LGHNA and YSLEER. The CDR3 spans 16 residues. CDR3 coding DNA: TGCGCCAGCAGCCAAGAGATAGGACAGGGGACATACGAGCAGTACTTC. It encodes CASSQEIGQGTYEQYF.

The J gene is TRBJ2-3, the V gene TRBV2; D remains ambiguous. The CDR3 spans 14 residues. V lost 4 bases to trimming and J lost 0 bases, with 8 bases between them. Germline V lookup: CDR1 SNHLY, CDR2 FYNNEI. Written as DNA, the CDR3 is TGTGCCAGCAGTGGGCAAACTAGCACAGATACGCAGTATTTT. Amino acid sequence: CASSGQTSTDTQYF. Together with reference TRBV2 and TRBJ2-3, the CDR3 gives the full variable domain: EPEVTQTPSHQVTQMGQEVILRCVPISNHLYFYWYRQILGQKVEFLVSFYNNEISEKSEIFDDQFSVERPDGSNFTLKIRSTKLEDSAMYFCASSGQTSTDTQYFGPGTRLTVL.

The CDR3 protein is CASTGTSGGPYEQYF. The CDR3 DNA reads as TGCGCCAGCACCGGGACTAGCGGGGGACCCTACGAGCAGTACTTC. V is TRBV10-2 and J is TRBJ2-7; 14 bases are a match to TRBD2. Germline loops: CDR1 WSHSY, CDR2 SAAADI. CDR3 length: 15 amino acids. V was pared by 7 bases and J by 2 bases, with 4 bases of the junction left unmatched.

The chain is built from TRBV6-5 and TRBJ2-3, with D perhaps TRBD2 (6 bases). CDR1 and CDR2 from the germline V gene are MNHEY and SVGAGI. Trimming left V 4 bases short and J 2 bases short, with 7 bases between. The CDR3 contains 13 residues. The chain's CDR3 is CASSSDYTDTQYF. DNA of the CDR3: TGTGCCAGCAGTTCGGACTACACAGATACGCAGTATTTT.

This chain uses TRBV4-2 with TRBJ2-7; 7 bases fit TRBD2. Matching the DNA end better, TRBJ2-5 makes the J call doubtful. Germline V lookup: CDR1 LGHNA, CDR2 YNFKEQ. This CDR3 contains 14 residues. Here the CDR3 DNA reads TGTGCCAGCTCCAGCGGGGCCGCCCAAGAGACCCAGTACTTC. It encodes CASSSGAAQETQYF.

V and J are TRBV18 and TRBJ2-1, with D perhaps TRBD2 (6 bases). Trimming cost V 2 bases and J 8 bases, with 19 bases left between them. Germline V gives CDR1 KGHSH, CDR2 LQKENI. This CDR3 has 16 residues. As DNA, the CDR3 is TGTGCCAGCTCACCATCCGCGGGGACGATTCTAGATGAGCAGTTCTTC. The encoded protein is CASSPSAGTILDEQFF.

The chain employs TRBV5-1 and TRBJ1-4; tentative D call: TRBD1 (6 bases). The V end was cut by 5 bases, the J end by 4 bases, with 15 bases between. Per the germline V gene, CDR1 is SGHRS and CDR2 is YFSETQ. The CDR3 spans 15 residues. CDR3 residues: CASRGQPVRNEKLFF. CDR3 DNA sequence: TGCGCCAGCAGAGGACAGCCGGTCCGTAATGAAAAACTGTTTTTT.

The V call is TRBV10-3, the J call TRBJ2-1; TRBD2 aligns across 9 bases. CDR1 ENHRY and CDR2 SYGVKD come from the germline V gene. With 0 bases clipped from V and 4 bases from J, the junction kept 4 bases outside the gene matches. The CDR3 covers 16 residues. CDR3 in amino acids: CAISESAGGMYNEQFF. CDR3 in DNA: TGTGCCATCAGTGAGTCGGCGGGGGGGATGTACAATGAGCAGTTCTTC.

The chain has TRBV7-2 and TRBJ2-3; D remains ambiguous. CDR3 size: 11 residues. CDR1 and CDR2 (germline): SGHTA, FQGNSA. Trimming removed 4 bases from V and 5 bases from J, with 4 bases in between. CDR3 sequence reads: CASSSLDTQYF. CDR3 bases: TGTGCCAGCAGCTCTCTAGATACGCAGTATTTT.

V gene TRBV7-2 combines with J gene TRBJ1-4, with TRBD1 matching 9 bases. The CDR3 runs to 14 residues. Germline loops: CDR1 SGHTA, CDR2 FQGNSA. Germline trimming cut 6 bases from V and 7 bases from J; bases unmatched to any gene: 6. The CDR3: CASRTGTGREKLFF. The CDR3, as DNA: TGTGCCAGCAGAACCGGGACAGGGCGTGAAAAACTGTTTTTT.

The V gene is TRBV7-9, the J gene TRBJ2-1; D gene unclear. The CDR3 runs 16 residues. Germline CDR1 is SEHNR and CDR2 is FQNEAQ (reference sequence). Trimming pared 5 bases from V and 2 bases from J, leaving 16 bases between. The CDR3 DNA sequence: TGTGCCAGCAGCCCCATCGGGCCTTTCCCCTACAATGAGCAGTTCTTC. It translates to CASSPIGPFPYNEQFF.

Only a few counts were recorded for this clone. Other DNA sequences in this specimen translate into the identical CDR3. The rearrangement links TRBV6-1 to TRBJ2-2; no definite D call. There are 15 residues in the CDR3. CDR1 is MNHNS and CDR2 is SASEGT in the germline V gene. V was clipped by 4 bases and J by 0 bases, with 9 bases between them. The CDR3 is CASSGGYANTGELFF. CDR3 DNA sequence: TGTGCCAGCAGTGGAGGTTACGCGAACACCGGGGAGCTGTTTTTT.

The rearrangement uses TRBV23-1 and TRBJ1-4; weak D call: TRBD1 (5 bases). TRBV23-1 is an ORF for which the function is uncertain. The germline V and J ends were trimmed by 0 bases and 5 bases, with 19 bases remaining between them. The CDR3 has 18 amino acids. The CDR3 DNA follows: TGCGCCAGCAGTCAATCAGCCCAGGACACCCAGCGGAATGAAAAACTGTTTTTT. The encoded protein is CASSQSAQDTQRNEKLFF.

The V and J genes are TRBV5-1 and TRBJ2-2; D perhaps matches TRBD1 (6 bases). Trimming took off 6 bases at V and 4 bases at J, with 16 bases between the two ends. The germline CDR1 and CDR2 sequences are SGHRS and YFSETQ. The CDR3 runs to 15 residues. Here the CDR3 DNA reads TGCGCCAGCATCAACGGACAGCTTGGCACCGGGGAGCTGTTTTTT. This codes for CASINGQLGTGELFF.

The CDR3 spells CASSQPTSGVQYF. The CDR3 region has the DNA TGCGCCAGCAGCCAACCGACTAGCGGGGTGCAGTATTTT. The V gene is TRBV4-3, the J gene TRBJ2-3; 11 positions match TRBD2. Germline V gene lookup returns CDR1 LGHNA and CDR2 YSLEER. CDR3 length equals 13 residues. V shed 2 bases, J shed 11 bases, and the junction held 3 bases outside the gene matches.

V is TRBV4-1 and J is TRBJ2-1; no firm D call. Trimming shortened V by 6 bases and J by 2 bases, and 8 bases separated the two germline ends. The CDR3 sequence is 13 residues long. Germline V gene sequence: CDR1 MGHRA, CDR2 YSYEKL. CDR3 residues: CASSLGTYNEQFF. The CDR3 DNA reads TGCGCCAGCAGTCTGGGCACCTACAATGAGCAGTTCTTC.

V usage is TRBV27 and J usage is TRBJ1-1, with D possibly matching TRBD1 (5 bases). The CDR3 consists of 15 residues. Germline V lookup: CDR1 MNHEY, CDR2 SMNVEV (reference sequence). V shed 0 bases and J shed 5 bases, with 13 bases lying between them. The CDR3 protein is CASSLSIGVVTEAFF. CDR3 DNA: TGTGCCAGCAGTTTATCGATAGGGGTAGTGACTGAAGCTTTCTTT.

This clone was seen a few times. V and J are TRBV5-1 and TRBJ2-7; perhaps D is TRBD1 or TRBD2 (5 bases each). V lost 5 bases and J 6 bases, leaving 12 bases between the germline ends. Germline V gene data show CDR1 as SGHRS and CDR2 as YFSETQ. The CDR3 covers 12 residues. CDR3 protein: CASRVGEREQYF. In DNA form, the CDR3 reads TGCGCCAGCAGAGTGGGGGAGCGCGAGCAGTACTTC.

The gene calls are TRBV6-5 and TRBJ2-2; D unclear. The CDR3 is made up of 13 amino acids. The germline V gene has CDR1 MNHEY and CDR2 SVGAGI. With 0 bases removed from V and 9 bases from J, the gap between germline ends came to 8 bases. The CDR3 bases are TGTGCCAGCAGTTACTCGCGAGAGTGGGAGCTGTTTTTT. It is translated as CASSYSREWELFF.

V usage is TRBV7-9 and J usage is TRBJ2-3; 8 bases are a match to TRBD2. Germline CDR1 and CDR2: SEHNR and FQNEAQ (reference sequence). With V trimmed by 4 bases and J by 0 bases, 6 bases remained unmatched. This CDR3 spans 16 amino acids. CDR3 coding DNA: TGTGCCAGCAGCTCCCGCGGGGGGTTTAGCACAGATACGCAGTATTTT. Its translation: CASSSRGGFSTDTQYF.

This sequence joins TRBV23-1 and TRBJ2-7; D is tentatively TRBD1 or TRBD2 (6 bases each). TRBV23-1 counts as an open reading frame of uncertain function. The CDR3 extends over 17 amino acids. The V end lost 4 bases, the J end lost 4 bases, and 23 bases lay between the germline ends. Here the CDR3 reads CASSRPSGFGGPYEQYF. The CDR3 DNA sequence: TGCGCCAGCAGTCGACCCTCAGGGTTTGGGGGGCCGTACGAGCAGTACTTC.

This clone turned up a few times. The chain links TRBV4-2 to TRBJ2-1; D possibly corresponds to TRBD2 (6 bases). The V gene's germline CDR1 is LGHNA and CDR2 YNFKEQ. The V and J ends lost 6 bases and 2 bases respectively, with 14 bases between them. This CDR3 has 15 residues. The CDR3 reads CASRVAGGTYNEQFF. DNA for the CDR3: TGTGCCAGCAGGGTAGCCGGGGGTACCTACAATGAGCAGTTCTTC.

The genes are TRBV6-1 and TRBJ1-5; TRBD1 might be the D (6 bases). Trimming removed 3 bases from V and 2 bases from J, with 8 bases in between. This CDR3 is built from 14 residues. Germline V gene data show CDR1 as MNHNS and CDR2 as SASEGT. The CDR3 loop is CASSEGAGNQPQHF. Here the CDR3 DNA reads TGTGCCAGCAGTGAGGGGGCCGGCAATCAGCCCCAGCATTTT.

The chain combines TRBV29-1 with TRBJ2-5; the D gene is possibly TRBD2 (6 bases). Germline lookup yields CDR1 SQVTM and CDR2 ANQGSEA. Trimming took 4 bases from V and 2 from J, leaving 17 bases between them. CDR3 length: 15 amino acids. Here the CDR3 DNA reads TGCAGCGTTGCCCGGGGGACTCACGAACAAGAGACCCAGTACTTC. This codes for CSVARGTHEQETQYF.

The chain employs TRBV7-2 and TRBJ2-5; TRBD1 matches 11 bases. CDR1 and CDR2 from the germline V gene are SGHTA and FQGNSA. V was pared by 6 bases and J by 4 bases, with 10 bases of the junction left unmatched. The length of the CDR3 is 16 residues. The CDR3 here is CASSFFAGTGGETQYF. In nucleotides, the CDR3 is TGTGCCAGCAGTTTCTTCGCCGGGACAGGGGGAGAGACCCAGTACTTC.

The J gene is TRBJ1-2, the V gene TRBV18; D perhaps matches TRBD1 (6 bases). CDR3 length: 13 residues. Germline V lookup: CDR1 KGHSH, CDR2 LQKENI. V shed 6 bases and J shed 2 bases, with 10 bases lying between them. The CDR3 DNA is TGTGCCAGCTCCCCGGACAGAAACTATGGCTACACCTTC. This gives the protein CASSPDRNYGYTF.

The chain uses TRBV19 and TRBJ2-3; D uncertain. V was cut by 5 bases and J by 8 bases, with 8 bases left in between. CDR1 is LNHDA and CDR2 is SQIVND in the germline V gene (reference sequence). The CDR3 is 11 residues long. CDR3 protein: CASSFGLTQYF. Written as DNA, the CDR3 is TGTGCCAGTAGTTTCGGTCTTACGCAGTATTTT.

Sample share makes this clone large (0.1 to 1%). The V call is TRBV4-2, the J call TRBJ2-1; 8 nucleotides agree with TRBD2. The V gene's germline CDR1 is LGHNA and CDR2 YNFKEQ. The CDR3 has 16 residues. V lost 4 bases, J lost 6 bases, and 11 bases stayed unmatched. The CDR3 sequence is CASSPQGLAGSNEQFF. The CDR3 DNA sequence: TGTGCCAGCAGCCCCCAAGGGCTAGCGGGTTCCAATGAGCAGTTCTTC.

The chain carries TRBV11-2 and TRBJ2-2; D may match TRBD1 or TRBD2 (6 bases each). CDR3 size: 15 residues. The V gene lost 8 bases and the J gene lost 3 bases, with 16 bases spanning the gap. Germline CDR1 reads SGHAT; CDR2 reads FQNNGV. The CDR3 region has the DNA TGTGCCAGCTCCCTATCAAGGGGGGACACCGGGGAGCTGTTTTTT. This encodes CASSLSRGDTGELFF.

Only one count was recorded for this clone. In nucleotides, the CDR3 is TGTGCCAGTAGTATTGACAGCACTAACTATGGCTACACCTTC. Residues: CASSIDSTNYGYTF. The chain has TRBV19 and TRBJ1-2, with D tentatively TRBD1 (5 bases). Between the trimmed V and J ends, which lost 3 bases and 0 bases, there was a span of 8 bases. CDR1 is LNHDA, CDR2 SQIVND, per germline (reference sequence). The CDR3 contains 14 residues.